The rows below give T cell receptor beta chains drawn from one sample of a study of blood T cell repertoires in COVID-19. Data came from immunoSEQ multiplex PCR; TCRdb stores just in-frame clones and leaves some out. This sample yields hundreds of thousands of clones, of which around 88% are seen a single time; approximately 2% belongs to the top ten. The sample consisted of peripheral blood. These receptors were taken from a woman in her 30s who had recovered from COVID-19. Each CDR3 is given with its conserved first and last residue. The D gene is left open where the match is weak. Clone size is not always given. Where it is, it says once, few, many or a class for expanded clones.

v_call,cdr3_length,j_call,d_call,clone_size,cdr3_nt,cdr3_aa
TRBV5-6,18,TRBJ2-2,TRBD1,NA,TGTGCCAGCAGCTTTAGAAGTACAGGGACAGCGAACACCGGGGAGCTGTTTTTT,CASSFRSTGTANTGELFF
TRBV11-2,14,TRBJ2-7,NA,NA,TGTGCCAGCAGCTTAGGCACGGGATCCTACGAGCAGTACTTC,CASSLGTGSYEQYF
TRBV29-1,14,TRBJ2-2,TRBD2,NA,TGCAGCGTGATAGCGGGACGTGGCACCGGGGAGCTGTTTTTT,CSVIAGRGTGELFF
TRBV27,16,TRBJ2-1,TRBD2,once,TGTGCCAGCAGACCGAGACTAGCGGGACCCTACAATGAGCAGTTCTTC,CASRPRLAGPYNEQFF
TRBV6-5,11,TRBJ2-7,NA,NA,TGTGCCAGCACACAAGGAGGCGAGCAGTACTTC,CASTQGGEQYF
TRBV6-5,15,TRBJ2-3,TRBD1,NA,TGTGCCAGCAGCCCGGGACAGGTGGCGGCAGATACGCAGTATTTT,CASSPGQVAADTQYF
TRBV15,20,TRBJ2-1,TRBD2,NA,TGTGCCACCAGCAGAAAACCGGGACTAGCGGGAACAGAATTCGGGTATGAGCAGTTCTTC,CATSRKPGLAGTEFGYEQFF
TRBV3-1/TRBV3-2,17,TRBJ2-1,TRBD2,NA,TGTGCCAGCAGCCACGACGGGACTAGCGCCATATACAATGAGCAGTTCTTC,CASSHDGTSAIYNEQFF
TRBV11-2,13,TRBJ2-1,TRBD1,NA,TGTGCCAGCAGGAGGACAGGGAACAATGAGCAGTTCTTC,CASRRTGNNEQFF
TRBV7-2,14,TRBJ2-7,NA,NA,TGTGCCAGCAGCTTATCTCCAGTTATGAACGAGCAGTACTTC,CASSLSPVMNEQYF
TRBV4-3,16,TRBJ1-6,TRBD1,NA,TGCGCCAGCAGCCAGGACAGGGGTGGAATAGGATCACCCCTCCACTTT,CASSQDRGGIGSPLHF
TRBV7-6,15,TRBJ2-1,NA,NA,TGTGCCAGCAGCTTAGCGGCGGAACGCTACAATGAGCAGTTCTTC,CASSLAAERYNEQFF
TRBV4-1,17,TRBJ2-3,NA,NA,TGCGCCAGCAGCCAAGTTCCTAGCCCCAGCAACACAGATACGCAGTATTTT,CASSQVPSPSNTDTQYF
TRBV6-5,12,TRBJ1-5,NA,NA,TGTGCCAGCAGCCCAGCGGGCCAGCCCCAGCATTTT,CASSPAGQPQHF
TRBV30,13,TRBJ1-3,TRBD1,NA,TGTGCCTGGGAACAGGGGGCTGGAAACACCATATATTTT,CAWEQGAGNTIYF
TRBV19,15,TRBJ2-1,TRBD2,once,TGTGCCAGTAGGGTTTCCAGCGGGGGGGCGGGAGAGCAGTTCTTC,CASRVSSGGAGEQFF
TRBV19,14,TRBJ2-7,TRBD1,once,TGTGCCAGTAGTATATTGGGACAGACCTACGAGCAGTACTTC,CASSILGQTYEQYF
TRBV12-3/TRBV12-4,11,TRBJ1-4,NA,few,TGTGCCAGCAGTTTGGGGGGAAAACTGTTTTTT,CASSLGGKLFF
TRBV19,15,TRBJ2-1,NA,NA,TGTGCCAGTCAAGCCGGGTCCCGGGGGAACAATGAGCAGTTCTTC,CASQAGSRGNNEQFF
TRBV5-5,13,TRBJ2-1,NA,NA,TGTGCCAGCAGCTTGTGGTCAGACAATGAGCAGTTCTTC,CASSLWSDNEQFF
TRBV12-5,17,TRBJ1-5,NA,once,TGTGCTAGTGGTTTGGGCCCGGGGTGGGCTCGCAATCAGCCCCAGCATTTT,CASGLGPGWARNQPQHF
TRBV27,13,TRBJ2-5,TRBD2,NA,TGTGCCAGCAGTTTCAGCGGGGGGGAGACCCAGTACTTC,CASSFSGGETQYF
TRBV9,14,TRBJ2-7,TRBD1,NA,TGTGCCAGCAGCGGAGGGACAGGGGGCGACGAGCAGTACTTC,CASSGGTGGDEQYF
TRBV11-2,13,TRBJ2-2,NA,NA,TGTGCCAGCAGCTTCCAGGGTGCCGGGGAGCTGTTTTTT,CASSFQGAGELFF
TRBV11-2,12,TRBJ1-1,NA,NA,TGTGCCAGCAGCTTACTAAACACTGAAGCTTTCTTT,CASSLLNTEAFF
TRBV3-1/TRBV3-2,14,TRBJ1-2,TRBD1,NA,TGTGCCAGCAGCCATAACACAGGGGGCCTAGGCTACACCTTC,CASSHNTGGLGYTF
TRBV19,14,TRBJ2-2,TRBD1,NA,TGTGCCAGTAGCCCGACAGGGGTTACCGGGGAGCTGTTTTTT,CASSPTGVTGELFF
TRBV10-3,15,TRBJ1-6,TRBD1,NA,TGTGCCACGGGGACAGGGGGTGAATATAATTCACCCCTCCACTTT,CATGTGGEYNSPLHF
TRBV18,16,TRBJ1-4,TRBD1,NA,TGTGCCAGCTCTAACCAACCAGGGGGCGCGGGTGAAAAACTGTTTTTT,CASSNQPGGAGEKLFF
TRBV28,13,TRBJ2-1,TRBD2,NA,TGTGCCAGCAGTTTAATCGGGGGGGGCGAGCAGTTCTTC,CASSLIGGGEQFF
TRBV5-1,15,TRBJ1-2,TRBD1,NA,TGCGCCAGCAGCTCTCTTGGACAGGGGGCAGTTGGCTACACCTTC,CASSSLGQGAVGYTF
TRBV12-3/TRBV12-4,13,TRBJ2-7,TRBD1,NA,TGTGCCAGCTCGCTGAAGACAGGGGTCGAGCAGTACTTC,CASSLKTGVEQYF
TRBV2,16,TRBJ2-1,TRBD2,NA,TGTGCCAGCAGGAATATACTAGCGGGGGGTTTGGATGAGCAGTTCTTC,CASRNILAGGLDEQFF
TRBV28,14,TRBJ2-6,NA,few,TGTGCCAGCAGGGACTTCTCTGGGGCCAACGTCCTGACTTTC,CASRDFSGANVLTF
TRBV13,15,TRBJ2-7,NA,once,TGTGCCAGCAGATTGACAGGTATGCCCTCCTACGAGCAGTACTTC,CASRLTGMPSYEQYF
TRBV23-1,14,TRBJ2-7,TRBD2,NA,TGCGCCAGCATGGCGGGGGGGAGCTCCTACGAGCAGTACTTC,CASMAGGSSYEQYF
TRBV4-1,15,TRBJ1-2,NA,NA,TGCGCCAGCAGCCAAGTTCTGGGGGCGGGGGAAGGCTACACCTTC,CASSQVLGAGEGYTF
TRBV19,15,TRBJ2-7,TRBD1,NA,TGTGCCAGTAGTCTCGGGACAGGGCTCTCCTACGAGCAGTACTTC,CASSLGTGLSYEQYF
TRBV27,13,TRBJ1-2,TRBD1,NA,TGTGCCAGCGGGTACAGGGGGGAGTCTGGCTACACCTTC,CASGYRGESGYTF
TRBV5-6,13,TRBJ1-4,NA,NA,TGTGCCAGCAGGGGGCCCAAGGAGGAAAAACTGTTTTTT,CASRGPKEEKLFF
TRBV19,13,TRBJ2-7,NA,NA,TGTGCCAGTAGTATAGAGAACCCCGGCGAGCAGTACTTC,CASSIENPGEQYF
TRBV11-2,13,TRBJ2-7,TRBD1,once,TGTGCCAGCAGCTTAGATCAGGGGGTCAGATTCACCTTC,CASSLDQGVRFTF
TRBV19,16,TRBJ2-1,TRBD2,NA,TGTGCCAGCAACCCCCTCCGAGCGGGGGGGGGAGGTGAGCAGTTCTTC,CASNPLRAGGGGEQFF
TRBV19,19,TRBJ1-5,NA,NA,TGTGCCAGTAGTACTTCGGGACAAGCTGTCTCGGAAAGGAATCAGCCCCAGCATTTT,CASSTSGQAVSERNQPQHF
TRBV25-1,14,TRBJ2-3,NA,NA,TGTGCCAGCACCCCTCCCGGGGTCACAGATACGCAGTATTTT,CASTPPGVTDTQYF
TRBV6-5,13,TRBJ1-1,NA,NA,TGTGCCACCACGCGGGGCCTGAACACTGAAGCTTTCTTT,CATTRGLNTEAFF
TRBV7-9,14,TRBJ2-5,NA,once,TGTGCCAGCAGCTTAACGGACTCACAAGAGACCCAGTACTTC,CASSLTDSQETQYF
TRBV6-5,12,TRBJ1-6,NA,NA,TGTGCCAGCAGACAGGCAGTTTCACCCCTCCACTTT,CASRQAVSPLHF
TRBV7-9,14,TRBJ2-7,TRBD1,NA,TGTGCCAGCAGCTTCGACAGGGGCCCCTACGAGCAGTACTTC,CASSFDRGPYEQYF
TRBV7-2,15,TRBJ1-1,NA,NA,TGTGCCAGCAGCTTAGATGGGGGGGCTGACACTGAAGCTTTCTTT,CASSLDGGADTEAFF
TRBV19,13,TRBJ1-5,NA,few,TGTGCCAGTAAGAGGGAAAGGAATCAGCCCCAGCATTTT,CASKRERNQPQHF
TRBV19,12,TRBJ1-2,NA,NA,TGTGCCAGTTCATCAGGGTTTGAGGGCTACACCTTC,CASSSGFEGYTF
TRBV6-1,16,TRBJ1-5,NA,NA,TGTGCCAGCAGTGATGCGCCGAGCTGGGGGGATCAGCCCCAGCATTTT,CASSDAPSWGDQPQHF